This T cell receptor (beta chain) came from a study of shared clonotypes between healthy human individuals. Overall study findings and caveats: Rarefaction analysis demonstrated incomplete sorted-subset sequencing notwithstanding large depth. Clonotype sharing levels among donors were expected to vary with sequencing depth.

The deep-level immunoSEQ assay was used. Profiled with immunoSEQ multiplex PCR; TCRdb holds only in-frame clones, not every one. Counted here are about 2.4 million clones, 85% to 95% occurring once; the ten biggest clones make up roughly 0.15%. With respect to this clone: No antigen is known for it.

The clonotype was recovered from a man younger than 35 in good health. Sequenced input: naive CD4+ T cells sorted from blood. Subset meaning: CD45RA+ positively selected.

The CDR3 nucleotides read TGTGCCATCAGTGAGCGAAACAGGGGGCAGAATGAAAAACTGTTTTTT. This codes for CAISERNRGQNEKLFF. The rearrangement links TRBV10-3 to TRBJ1-4, with 9 positions matching TRBD1. The germline gives CDR1 ENHRY, CDR2 SYGVKD. V lost 2 bases to trimming and J lost 5 bases; unmatched junction nucleotides: 6. This CDR3 region has 16 residues.